The 29 T cell receptor beta chains given below trace back to one sample, sequenced in a study of T-cell memory formation after mild COVID-19. MiXCR was run by TCRdb on the 5' RACE reads, yielding one entry per CDR3 protein. The data hold some 48,000 distinct CDR3 sequences, with 27% observed a single time. Sequenced sample: PBMCs or a T cell subset sorted from them (not recorded which). The origin of the receptors is a man aged 18 to 30 who had mild COVID-19 (a few samples of this study predate the infection). Cell type and time point are not known.

The chain has TRBV9 and TRBJ2-1; D not resolved. The CDR3 consists of 13 residues. In germline, CDR1 is SGDLS, CDR2 YYNGEE. Trimming left V 4 bases short and J 3 bases short, with 8 bases between. CDR3 DNA sequence: TGTGCCAGCAGCCCCCGAGACTACAATGAGCAGTTCTTC. Encoded protein: CASSPRDYNEQFF.

The rearrangement links TRBV5-1 to TRBJ2-7; 9 nucleotides line up with TRBD1. The CDR3 contains 15 residues. Germline loops: CDR1 SGHRS, CDR2 YFSETQ. V was clipped by 4 bases and J by 3 bases; unmatched bases: 8. As DNA, the CDR3 is TGCGCCAGCAGCCTTGCCGGGACAGGGTTCTACGAGCAGTACTTC. Translation gives CASSLAGTGFYEQYF.

The genes are TRBV2 and TRBJ2-7; D is tentatively TRBD1 or TRBD2 (5 bases each). The CDR3 spans 14 residues. Germline lookup yields CDR1 SNHLY and CDR2 FYNNEI. The V gene lost 6 bases and the J gene lost 0 bases, with 12 bases spanning the gap. Here the CDR3 reads CASSRDGSSYEQYF. The CDR3 DNA is TGTGCCAGCAGCCGGGACGGCAGCTCCTACGAGCAGTACTTC.

V is TRBV11-2 and J is TRBJ2-1; maybe TRBD2 (6 bases). In germline, CDR1 is SGHAT, CDR2 FQNNGV. The CDR3 spans 18 residues. The V gene lost 0 bases and the J gene lost 3 bases, with 18 bases spanning the gap. DNA of the CDR3: TGTGCCAGCAGCTTAGACCTGGACTACATAACGGACTACAATGAGCAGTTCTTC. This encodes CASSLDLDYITDYNEQFF.

This chain links TRBV10-2 with TRBJ2-1, with TRBD1 matching 8 bases. The length of the CDR3 is 12 residues. V lost 9 bases, J lost 8 bases, and 6 bases stayed unmatched. Per the germline V gene, CDR1 is WSHSY and CDR2 is SAAADI. The CDR3 here is CASDRGDDEQFF. The CDR3 DNA sequence: TGCGCCAGTGACAGGGGTGACGATGAGCAGTTCTTC.

This clonotype was counted many times. The rearrangement joins TRBV6-6 to TRBJ1-2; D gene unclear. Trimming cost V 0 bases and J 0 bases, with 11 bases left between them. This CDR3 comprises 16 residues. Germline V lookup: CDR1 MNHNY, CDR2 SVGAGI (reference sequence). The CDR3 sequence: CASSYSIGGANYGYTF. DNA of the CDR3: TGTGCCAGCAGTTACTCGATCGGCGGAGCTAACTATGGCTACACCTTC.

The chain links TRBV6-6 to TRBJ2-1; TRBD2 matches at 11 bases. With 2 bases clipped from V and 6 bases from J, the junction kept 12 bases outside the gene matches. The CDR3 sequence is 18 residues long. CDR1 MNHNY and CDR2 SVGAGI come from the germline V gene (reference sequence). CDR3 bases: TGTGCCAGCAGTTACGAAAACCCTAGCGGGGGGAGGGGCAATGAGCAGTTCTTC. Translation gives CASSYENPSGGRGNEQFF.

This clonotype came up a few times. The rearrangement links TRBV6-5 to TRBJ2-2; D might be TRBD1 (6 bases). The V and J ends lost 10 bases and 2 bases respectively, with 17 bases between them. Germline V lookup: CDR1 MNHEY, CDR2 SVGAGI. The CDR3 consists of 15 residues. CDR3 bases: TGTGCCACCTCCCAAGGGACACCCAACACCGGGGAGCTGTTTTTT. Its protein product is CATSQGTPNTGELFF.

This clonotype was detected a few times. This chain joins TRBV9 and TRBJ2-2; 8 positions match TRBD1. Germline lookup yields CDR1 SGDLS and CDR2 YYNGEE. CDR3 size: 15 residues. The ends lost 5 bases at V and 0 bases at J; junction bases unmatched: 3. The CDR3: CASREQGANTGELFF. The CDR3 nucleotides read TGTGCCAGCAGGGAACAGGGGGCGAACACCGGGGAGCTGTTTTTT.

This clonotype was observed a handful of times. The rearrangement links TRBV7-8 to TRBJ1-2, with a weak D call TRBD1 (6 bases). Germline lookup yields CDR1 SGHVS and CDR2 FQNEAQ. Trimming shortened V by 5 bases and J by 8 bases, and 27 bases separated the two germline ends. The CDR3 consists of 17 residues. In DNA, the CDR3 is TGTGCCAGCAGCCTCGTAGGGGGGGCCGGGATGTTGAGGGGCTACACCTTC. Its translation is CASSLVGGAGMLRGYTF.

This clonotype has at least ten counts. This rearrangement joins TRBV20-1 to TRBJ2-7; 7 bases fit TRBD1. The germline gives CDR1 DFQATT, CDR2 SNEGSKA (reference sequence). The CDR3 totals 15 residues. J was trimmed by 0 bases and V by 4 bases; bases with no gene match: 9. This CDR3 is CSAISGQESSYEQYV. The CDR3 region has the DNA TGCAGTGCTATATCAGGACAGGAGAGCTCCTACGAGCAGTACGTC.

This chain links TRBV12-3 or TRBV12-4 with TRBJ2-5; D is possibly TRBD1 (5 bases). V gave up 3 bases and J gave up 5 bases, with 10 bases separating them. The CDR3 loop spans 13 amino acids. DNA of the CDR3: TGTGCCAGCAGTTTTGGGGCCGTGGAGACCCAGTACTTC. Translation gives CASSFGAVETQYF.

V gene TRBV7-8 combines with J gene TRBJ2-7; D is unclear. The CDR3 is 15 residues long. The ends were cut back, 4 bases at V and 4 bases at J, with 17 bases in the middle. Germline CDR1 is SGHVS and CDR2 is FQNEAQ. CDR3 in amino acids: CASSSEASVLYEQYV. CDR3 coding DNA: TGTGCCAGCAGCTCGGAAGCGTCCGTTCTTTACGAGCAGTACGTC.

This clonotype was seen only a few times. The chain carries TRBV28 and TRBJ2-3; 8 bases match TRBD1. Germline-derived CDR1 and CDR2 are MDHEN and SYDVKM. The CDR3 extends over 16 amino acids. V dropped 8 bases and J dropped 2; count of bases not matched to a gene: 12. The CDR3 spells CASGQGSGFNTDTQYF. The CDR3 DNA reads TGTGCCAGCGGACAGGGTTCGGGCTTTAACACAGATACGCAGTATTTT. The full variable domain, in which reference TRBV28 and TRBJ2-3 provide the parts outside the CDR3, is DVKVTQSSRYLVKRTGEKVFLECVQDMDHENMFWYRQDPGLGLRLIYFSYDVKMKEKGDIPEGYSVSREKKERFSLILESASTNQTSMYLCASGQGSGFNTDTQYFGPGTRLTVL.

The V gene is TRBV3-1, the J gene TRBJ2-2; 15 positions agree with TRBD2. Germline values: CDR1 LGHDT, CDR2 YNNKEL (reference sequence). This CDR3 has 17 amino acids. J was trimmed by 9 bases and V by 3 bases; bases with no gene match: 8. CDR3 in amino acids: CASSHLGLAGGRRELFF. The CDR3 DNA reads as TGTGCCAGCAGCCATCTCGGACTAGCGGGGGGGCGTCGGGAGCTGTTTTTT.

By share of the sample, this clonotype is medium-sized. The V gene is TRBV4-1, the J gene TRBJ2-5; D possibly uses TRBD1 or TRBD2 (5 bases each). Per germline, CDR1 MGHRA and CDR2 YSYEKL. V shed 1 base and J shed 9 bases, with 18 bases lying between them. The CDR3 extends over 15 amino acids. The CDR3 region is CASSQVYYSTGPQYF. The CDR3 DNA reads as TGCGCCAGCAGCCAAGTCTACTACTCCACGGGGCCCCAGTACTTC.

The V call is TRBV6-5, the J call TRBJ2-4; D is unclear. Trimming removed 0 bases at V and 0 bases at J, with 18 bases between. The germline V gene has CDR1 MNHEY and CDR2 SVGAGI. The CDR3 sequence is 19 residues long. Here the CDR3 DNA reads TGTGCCAGCAGTTACTCGAGGCCACCAACTCTCCTAGCCAAAAACATTCAGTACTTC. This codes for CASSYSRPPTLLAKNIQYF.

The V and J genes are TRBV10-3 and TRBJ2-7, with a tentative D call TRBD1 (6 bases). Germline V lookup: CDR1 ENHRY, CDR2 SYGVKD. The CDR3 is 13 residues long. Trimming pared 1 base from V and 4 bases from J, leaving 8 bases between. The CDR3 loop is CAISEWQGYEQYF. The CDR3 DNA is TGTGCCATCAGTGAGTGGCAGGGGTACGAGCAGTACTTC.

The J gene is TRBJ2-7, the V gene TRBV5-1; tentatively, D is TRBD2 (6 bases). The CDR3 totals 14 residues. Germline V CDR1 and CDR2: SGHRS, YFSETQ. V was shortened by 5 bases and J by 1 base, with 13 bases between the two germline ends. The CDR3 reads CASSPGLASYEQYF. The CDR3 bases are TGCGCCAGCAGTCCGGGGCTAGCGTCCTACGAGCAGTACTTC. The variable domain in full, with the rest retrieved from reference TRBV5-1 and TRBJ2-7, is KAGVTQTPRYLIKTRGQQVTLSCSPISGHRSVSWYQQTPGQGLQFLFEYFSETQRNKGNFPGRFSGRQFSNSRSEMNVSTLELGDSALYLCASSPGLASYEQYFGPGTRLTVT.

This sequence joins TRBV29-1 and TRBJ2-5, with no clear D. The V gene lost 1 base and the J gene lost 4 bases, with 7 bases spanning the gap. The CDR3 contains 12 residues. CDR1 and CDR2 from the germline V gene are SQVTM and ANQGSEA. The CDR3 DNA is TGCAGCGTTGAAGCCAGGCTAGAGACCCAGTACTTC. As protein: CSVEARLETQYF. Together with reference TRBV29-1 and TRBJ2-5, the CDR3 gives the full variable domain: SAVISQKPSRDICQRGTSLTIQCQVDSQVTMMFWYRQQPGQSLTLIATANQGSEATYESGFVIDKFPISRPNLTFSTLTVSNMSPEDSSIYLCSVEARLETQYFGPGTRLLVL.

The chain is built from TRBV30 and TRBJ1-5; D unresolved. Trimming left V 0 bases short and J 4 bases short, with 7 bases between. CDR3 length equals 13 residues. Germline V gene lookup returns CDR1 GTSNPN and CDR2 SVGIG (reference sequence). CDR3 residues: CAWSVAANQPQHF. In DNA form, the CDR3 reads TGTGCCTGGAGTGTGGCAGCTAATCAGCCCCAGCATTTT.

This clonotype was counted at least ten times. The J gene is TRBJ1-5, the V gene TRBV6-5; the D is unclear. The V gene lost 2 bases and the J gene lost 0 bases, with 2 bases spanning the gap. This CDR3 has 13 residues. Germline V gene data show CDR1 as MNHEY and CDR2 as SVGAGI. CDR3 DNA sequence: TGTGCCAGCAGTTACCGTAGCAATCAGCCCCAGCATTTT. Encoded protein: CASSYRSNQPQHF.

V and J are TRBV12-3 or TRBV12-4 and TRBJ2-5; no clear D gene. Trimming left V 6 bases short and J 2 bases short, with 10 bases between. The CDR3 has 13 amino acids. CDR3 nucleotide sequence: TGTGCCAGCAGACCGGCAGCGCAAGAGACCCAGTACTTC. Encoded protein: CASRPAAQETQYF.

This clonotype was observed a few times. V usage is TRBV10-2 and J usage is TRBJ2-7; tentative D call: TRBD2 (6 bases). The CDR3 runs 15 residues. V lost 3 bases to trimming and J lost 2 bases, with 14 bases between them. Germline V gene data show CDR1 as WSHSY and CDR2 as SAAADI. The CDR3: CASSDLERAAYEQYF. The CDR3 DNA follows: TGCGCCAGCAGTGATTTGGAGCGGGCGGCCTACGAGCAGTACTTC.

This clonotype was picked up a small number of times. This chain joins TRBV6-5 and TRBJ2-5; D call uncertain. The CDR3 has 14 amino acids. Germline CDR1 is MNHEY and CDR2 is SVGAGI. The V end lost 6 bases, the J end lost 5 bases, and 16 bases lay between the germline ends. CDR3 sequence (DNA): TGTGCCAGCAGGGGAACATCTGCATCGGAGACCCAGTACTTC. It codes for CASRGTSASETQYF.

This clonotype turned up a few times. V is TRBV9 and J is TRBJ2-7; TRBD1 might be the D (5 bases). The V and J ends lost 5 bases and 2 bases respectively, with 20 bases between them. CDR1 is SGDLS and CDR2 is YYNGEE in the germline V gene. The CDR3 covers 16 residues. The DNA of the CDR3 is TGTGCCAGCAGAGTCGTTAAGATAACAGGAACCTACGAGCAGTACTTC. This codes for CASRVVKITGTYEQYF. Filled out from reference TRBV9 and TRBJ2-7, the complete variable domain reads DSGVTQTPKHLITATGQRVTLRCSPRSGDLSVYWYQQSLDQGLQFLIQYYNGEERAKGNILERFSAQQFPDLHSELNLSSLELGDSALYFCASRVVKITGTYEQYFGPGTRLTVT.

This clonotype was seen only once. The chain combines TRBV7-9 with TRBJ1-1, with D perhaps TRBD1 (6 bases). Germline lookup yields CDR1 SEHNR and CDR2 FQNEAQ (reference sequence). V was shortened by 5 bases and J by 5 bases, with 9 bases between the two germline ends. The CDR3 covers 12 residues. The CDR3 reads CASSVGGTEAFF. In DNA form, the CDR3 reads TGTGCCAGCAGCGTAGGGGGAACTGAAGCTTTCTTT.

This sequence joins TRBV5-5 and TRBJ2-3, with D hard to call. The germline gives CDR1 SGHKS, CDR2 YYEKEE (reference sequence). V lost 5 bases, J lost 0 bases, and 13 bases lay in between. CDR3 length: 15 amino acids. DNA for the CDR3: TGTGCCAGCAGAACCGACGGTTCTAGCACAGATACGCAGTATTTT. It is translated as CASRTDGSSTDTQYF.

The gene calls are TRBV5-1 and TRBJ2-3; TRBD2 matches at 14 bases. The junction had 18 bases not matched to a gene; V was cut back by 1 base and J by 2 bases. The V gene's germline CDR1 is SGHRS and CDR2 YFSETQ. The CDR3 covers 22 residues. CDR3 DNA sequence: TGCGCCAGCAGCTTGAAACCTCGACTAGCGGGGGGGACCCCGGTAACCACAGATACGCAGTATTTT. Translated: CASSLKPRLAGGTPVTTDTQYF. Filled out from reference TRBV5-1 and TRBJ2-3, the complete variable domain reads KAGVTQTPRYLIKTRGQQVTLSCSPISGHRSVSWYQQTPGQGLQFLFEYFSETQRNKGNFPGRFSGRQFSNSRSEMNVSTLELGDSALYLCASSLKPRLAGGTPVTTDTQYFGPGTRLTVL.